The T cell receptor (beta chain) described here comes from a study of T-cell reconstitution after alpha-beta-depleted transplantation in children. A TCRbeta library incorporating unique molecular identifiers was prepared. TCRdb reanalysed the PCR reads using MiXCR and keeps one entry per CDR3 protein. The sample consists of some 600,000 distinct CDR3 sequences, 16% of them appearing once. Trimming left V 5 bases short and J 7 bases short, with 20 bases between. The germline gives CDR1 SEHNR, CDR2 FQNEAQ (reference sequence). The CDR3 length is 16 residues. The sequences come from PBMCs from the stem cell graft donor, collected from the stem cell graft. The V and J genes are TRBV7-9 and TRBJ2-2; D not resolved. The sequence was obtained from a human donor who donated a stem cell graft to a child with acute myeloid leukemia. The CDR3 DNA reads as TGTGCCAGCAGCCGCGCCTTCCATAGGGAAGTCGGGGAGCTGTTTTTT. This sequence encodes CASSRAFHREVGELFF.